This T cell receptor beta chain was identified in a study of Graves' ophthalmopathy and Graves' hyperthyroidism. Amplification of the TCR beta CDR3 regions used RNA transcripts (as template). The authors performed first-round RT-PCR with HTBI primers and then a second-round multiplex PCR. TCRdb recomputed calls from the multiplex PCR reads with MiXCR, one row per CDR3 protein. The repertoire holds about 400,000 distinct CDR3 sequences, 15% seen once, with 5.5% to 7% in the top ten. In germline, CDR1 is LNHDA, CDR2 SQIVND (reference sequence). Trimming removed 6 bases from V and 2 bases from J, with 13 bases in between. This CDR3 has 14 amino acids. Patients in the hyperthyroidism group, adults aged 18 to 65, were newly diagnosed, under 2 months' duration. Diagnostic conclusions were grounded in clinical symptoms, serum thyroxine, TRAb, thyroid ultrasound and orbital computed tomography.

The origin of this receptor is a woman aged 18-35 years with stable Graves' hyperthyroidism. The sample taken for sequencing was peripheral blood. V is TRBV19 and J is TRBJ1-2; D possibly corresponds to TRBD1 (5 bases). The CDR3 loop reads CASRGGTGNYGYTF. CDR3 bases: TGTGCCAGTAGAGGCGGAACAGGAAACTATGGCTACACCTTC.